Sequencing of this T cell receptor beta chain was carried out in a study of cytomegalovirus exposure and HLA in healthy donors. Study-wide context: There were some 410 genotyped donors. Of these, about 86% fell in the genetic ancestry cluster associated with self-reported Caucasian donors.

The CDR3 contains 17 residues. Trimming removed 4 bases from V and 3 bases from J, with 19 bases in between. In germline, CDR1 is MDHEN, CDR2 SYDVKM. The PCR contained 60 Vbeta and 13 Jbeta primers. Sequencing used immunoSEQ multiplex PCR; TCRdb keeps in-frame clones, though not all of them. This table has around 190,000 clones, 87% appearing once. This receptor was obtained from a boy aged 2-9 years in good health and CMV-seronegative. Specimen: PBMCs. The chain combines TRBV28 with TRBJ1-5; a possible D gene is TRBD1 (6 bases). CDR3 sequence: CASSSPPPGGANQPQHF. The DNA of the CDR3 is TGTGCCAGCAGTTCTCCCCCACCTGGGGGGGCCAATCAGCCCCAGCATTTT.